These T cell receptor beta chains were read from a single sample in a study of blood T cell repertoires in COVID-19. The repertoire was sequenced with immunoSEQ multiplex PCR; TCRdb's copy has only in-frame clones and lacks some. Of approximately 190,000 clones listed, about 85% are singletons. The specimen sequenced was peripheral blood. These receptors came from a man between 60 and 70 years old with active or convalescent COVID-19. Both conserved end residues are part of each CDR3. D genes are given only for firm matches. Where a row states a size, it is once, few, many or the class of an expanded clone; other rows omit it.

d_call: -; clone_size: -; v_call: TRBV6-1; j_call: TRBJ2-7; cdr3_nt: TGTGCCAGCAGTGAAAGGCGGAACGAGCAGTACTTC; cdr3_aa: CASSERRNEQYF
d_call: TRBD2; clone_size: -; v_call: TRBV7-6; j_call: TRBJ2-2; cdr3_nt: TGTGCCAGCAGCTTCGGGGGGATCCCAAACACCGGGGAGCTGTTTTTT; cdr3_aa: CASSFGGIPNTGELFF
d_call: -; clone_size: -; v_call: TRBV28; j_call: TRBJ1-2; cdr3_nt: TGTGCCAGCAGTGCCCCCGTAGCCTCTAGTGGTTACTATGGCTACACCTTC; cdr3_aa: CASSAPVASSGYYGYTF
d_call: TRBD1; clone_size: -; v_call: TRBV7-9; j_call: TRBJ2-3; cdr3_nt: TGTGCCAGCAGCCCGGGACAGGGGGCTCCGGATACGCAGTATTTT; cdr3_aa: CASSPGQGAPDTQYF
d_call: -; clone_size: -; v_call: TRBV19; j_call: TRBJ2-1; cdr3_nt: TGTGCCAGTAGTTCAGGGGTTCGGTCCTACAATGAGCAGTTCTTC; cdr3_aa: CASSSGVRSYNEQFF
d_call: TRBD1; clone_size: -; v_call: TRBV5-1; j_call: TRBJ1-1; cdr3_nt: TGCGCCAGCAGCTTAAGCGGGACAGGGGACACTGAAGCTTTCTTT; cdr3_aa: CASSLSGTGDTEAFF
d_call: -; clone_size: -; v_call: TRBV7-9; j_call: TRBJ2-3; cdr3_nt: TGTGCCAGCAGCCCGTCACGGGGGGCCAGCACAGATACGCAGTATTTT; cdr3_aa: CASSPSRGASTDTQYF
d_call: -; clone_size: -; v_call: TRBV6-5; j_call: TRBJ2-7; cdr3_nt: TGTGCCAGCAGTTACTTCGGACAGACCTACGAGCAGTACTTC; cdr3_aa: CASSYFGQTYEQYF
d_call: -; clone_size: -; v_call: TRBV20-1; j_call: TRBJ1-2; cdr3_nt: TGCAGTGCAGGGGTAGATGGCTACACCTTC; cdr3_aa: CSAGVDGYTF
d_call: -; clone_size: once; v_call: TRBV12-3/TRBV12-4; j_call: TRBJ2-7; cdr3_nt: TGTGCCAGCAGTTTAGACTTGAGCTACGAGCAGTACTTC; cdr3_aa: CASSLDLSYEQYF
d_call: TRBD1; clone_size: -; v_call: TRBV2; j_call: TRBJ1-4; cdr3_nt: TGTGCCAGCAGTCTCCGGGACAGGGAAAATGAAAAACTGTTTTTT; cdr3_aa: CASSLRDRENEKLFF
d_call: TRBD1; clone_size: -; v_call: TRBV28; j_call: TRBJ2-1; cdr3_nt: TGTGCCAGCAGTCGGGACAGGGTAGGCAATGAGCAGTTCTTC; cdr3_aa: CASSRDRVGNEQFF